Listed here is a single T cell receptor beta chain. This entry belongs to a study of T cell changes during pregnancy in multiple sclerosis. Using immunoSEQ multiplex PCR, the repertoire was profiled, and TCRdb retains in-frame clones only, with some absent. Here the sample spans 30,000 to 40,000 clones, over 85% being singletons. Germline lookup yields CDR1 MDHEN and CDR2 SYDVKM. V lost 5 bases and J lost 0, with 19 bases in between. The CDR3 length is 17 residues. The rearrangement uses TRBV28 and TRBJ2-5; perhaps TRBD1 as D (5 bases). The sequencing used CD8+ T cells from peripheral blood mononuclear cells, collected in the first trimester of pregnancy. This clonotype was sampled from a female donor with multiple sclerosis, enrolled in a pregnancy study. Here the CDR3 DNA reads TGTGCCAGCAGTGACAGATCCCCAGTGGCCAACCAAGAGACCCAGTACTTC. The encoded protein is CASSDRSPVANQETQYF.